Listed below are T cell receptor beta chains from one sample, sequenced in a study of T cell repertoires in ileal Crohn's disease. Sequencing used immunoSEQ multiplex PCR; TCRdb keeps in-frame clones, though not all of them. The repertoire holds fewer than 10,000 clones, with less than 85% as singletons. Sequencing input: ileal tissue. These receptors all stem from an adult with Crohn's disease. Each CDR3 is given with its conserved first and last residue.

v_call | cdr3_aa
TRBV11-1 | CASSFLLADKLDTQYF
TRBV6-6 | CASSQAGDSYNEQFF
TRBV7-6 | CASSAGLAGSYEQYF
TRBV6-1 | CASRLQGQETQYF
TRBV5-1 | CASSLAGGTREQFF
TRBV6-1 | CASSVGAGAQGEQYF
TRBV15 | CATSIGPRVNSPLHF
TRBV4-2 | CASSQDLGEKLFF
TRBV11-2 | CASSSSPGTATEAFF
TRBV28 | CASSLIPGQPEGDGYTF
TRBV9 | CASSGGGTGNNSPLHF
TRBV7-8 | CASRNTGAFHEQYF
TRBV27 | CASSPGTGAVSYEQYF
TRBV5-1 | CASRQGTGQPQHF
TRBV4-2 | CASSPGGREQYF
TRBV19 | CASRDRAGGELFF
TRBV7-2 | CASSRGQGAPTQHF